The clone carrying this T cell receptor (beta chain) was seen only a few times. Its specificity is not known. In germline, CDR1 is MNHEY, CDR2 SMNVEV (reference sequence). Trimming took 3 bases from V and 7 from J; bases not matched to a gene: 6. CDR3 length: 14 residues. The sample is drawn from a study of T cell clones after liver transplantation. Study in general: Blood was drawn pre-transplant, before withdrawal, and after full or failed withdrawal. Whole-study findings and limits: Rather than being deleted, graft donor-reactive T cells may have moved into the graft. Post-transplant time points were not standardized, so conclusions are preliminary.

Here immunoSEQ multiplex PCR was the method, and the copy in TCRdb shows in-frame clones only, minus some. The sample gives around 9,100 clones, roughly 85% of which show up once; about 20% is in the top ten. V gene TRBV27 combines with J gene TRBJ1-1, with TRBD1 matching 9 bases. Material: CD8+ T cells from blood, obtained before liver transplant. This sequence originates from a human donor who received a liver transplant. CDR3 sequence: CASSFLGDRVEAFF. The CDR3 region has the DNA TGTGCCAGCAGTTTCCTCGGGGACAGGGTTGAAGCTTTCTTT.